This T cell receptor (beta chain) derives from a study of shared clonotypes between healthy human individuals. Study-level results: The naive CD4 repertoires of a few donors were compared, and approximately 4.7% of clonotypes were shared.

The CDR3 totals 12 residues. The V gene end was trimmed by 5 bases and the J gene end by 10 bases; junction bases not matched to a gene: 6. Germline lookup yields CDR1 SGHAT and CDR2 FQDESV (reference sequence). Produced via immunoSEQ multiplex PCR; TCRdb's table is partial and in-frame only. Here the sample spans about 710,000 clones, just under 75% being singletons. In this sample, this clone turned up many times. Its antigen is not identified. V usage is TRBV11-1 and J usage is TRBJ1-1; 8 nucleotides align to TRBD1. The material sequenced was memory CD4+ T cells sorted from blood. Subset: CD45RA-negative fraction. The receptor was derived from a woman in her 30s in good health. The CDR3 region is CASSRADRGAFF. DNA for the CDR3: TGTGCCAGCAGCCGGGCTGACAGGGGAGCTTTCTTT.